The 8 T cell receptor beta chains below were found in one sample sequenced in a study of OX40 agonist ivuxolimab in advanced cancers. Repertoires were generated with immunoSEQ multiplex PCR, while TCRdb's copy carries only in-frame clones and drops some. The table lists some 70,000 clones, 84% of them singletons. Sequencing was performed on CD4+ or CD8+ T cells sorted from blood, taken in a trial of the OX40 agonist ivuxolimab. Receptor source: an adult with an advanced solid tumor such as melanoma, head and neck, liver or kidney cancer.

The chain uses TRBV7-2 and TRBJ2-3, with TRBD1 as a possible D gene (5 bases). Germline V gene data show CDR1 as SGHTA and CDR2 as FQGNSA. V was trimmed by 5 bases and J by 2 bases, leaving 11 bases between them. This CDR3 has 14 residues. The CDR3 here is CASSPTTATDTQYF. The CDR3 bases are TGTGCCAGCAGCCCGACGACAGCCACAGATACGCAGTATTTT. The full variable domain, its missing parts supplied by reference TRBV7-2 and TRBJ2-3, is GAGVSQSPSNKVTEKGKDVELRCDPISGHTALYWYRQSLGQGLEFLIYFQGNSAPDKSGLPSDRFSAERTGGSVSTLTIQRTQQEDSAVYLCASSPTTATDTQYFGPGTRLTVL.

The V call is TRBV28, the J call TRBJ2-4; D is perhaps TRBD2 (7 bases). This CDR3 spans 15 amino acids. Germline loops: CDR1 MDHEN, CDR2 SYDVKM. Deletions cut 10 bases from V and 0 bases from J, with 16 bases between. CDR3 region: CATHRGAPAKNIQYF. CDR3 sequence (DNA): TGTGCCACTCACCGGGGGGCCCCAGCCAAAAACATTCAGTACTTC. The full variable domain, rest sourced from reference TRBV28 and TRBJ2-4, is DVKVTQSSRYLVKRTGEKVFLECVQDMDHENMFWYRQDPGLGLRLIYFSYDVKMKEKGDIPEGYSVSREKKERFSLILESASTNQTSMYLCATHRGAPAKNIQYFGAGTRLSVL.

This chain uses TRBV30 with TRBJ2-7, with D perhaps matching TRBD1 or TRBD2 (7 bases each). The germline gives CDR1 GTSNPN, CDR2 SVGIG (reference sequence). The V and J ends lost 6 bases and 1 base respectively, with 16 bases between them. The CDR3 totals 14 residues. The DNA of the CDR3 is TGTGCCTGCAACAGGGGCGGGAGTTCCTACGAGCAGTACTTC. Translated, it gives CACNRGGSSYEQYF.

The CDR3 loop reads CASADSASTDTQYF. CDR3 bases: TGTGCCAGCGCGGACAGTGCTAGCACAGATACGCAGTATTTT. This chain joins TRBV28 and TRBJ2-3; a possible D gene is TRBD1 (6 bases). This CDR3 has 14 residues. Germline CDR1 MDHEN, CDR2 SYDVKM. V was cut by 8 bases and J by 0 bases, with 12 bases left in between.

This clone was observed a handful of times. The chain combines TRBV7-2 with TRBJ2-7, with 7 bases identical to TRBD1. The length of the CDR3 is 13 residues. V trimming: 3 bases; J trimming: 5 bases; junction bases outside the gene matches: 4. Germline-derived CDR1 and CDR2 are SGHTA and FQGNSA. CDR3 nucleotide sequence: TGTGCCAGCAGCTTGACAGGGTTTAACGAGCAGTACTTC. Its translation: CASSLTGFNEQYF.

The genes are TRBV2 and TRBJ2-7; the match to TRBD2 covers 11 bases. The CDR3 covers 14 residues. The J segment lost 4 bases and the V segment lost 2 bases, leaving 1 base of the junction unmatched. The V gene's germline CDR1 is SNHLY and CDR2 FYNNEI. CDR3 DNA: TGTGCCAGCAGTGAACTAGCGGGGGGTTACGAGCAGTACTTC. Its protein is CASSELAGGYEQYF.

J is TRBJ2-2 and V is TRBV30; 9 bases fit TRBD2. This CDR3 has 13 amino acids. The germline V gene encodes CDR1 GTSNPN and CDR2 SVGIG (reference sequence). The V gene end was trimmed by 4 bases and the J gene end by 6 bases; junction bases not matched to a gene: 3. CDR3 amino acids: CAWTEREAGELFF. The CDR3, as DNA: TGTGCCTGGACCGAGCGGGAGGCCGGGGAGCTGTTTTTT.

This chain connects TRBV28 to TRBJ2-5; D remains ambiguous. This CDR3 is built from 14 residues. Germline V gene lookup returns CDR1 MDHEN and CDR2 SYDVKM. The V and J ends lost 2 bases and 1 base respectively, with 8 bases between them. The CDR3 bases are TGTGCCAGCAGTTTAAGGAGATTCCAAGAGACCCAGTACTTC. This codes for CASSLRRFQETQYF.